This TCR beta chain was identified in a study of PD-1 blockade in classical Hodgkin lymphoma. Germline values: CDR1 SGHRS, CDR2 YFSETQ. V was clipped by 3 bases and J by 4 bases; unmatched bases: 8. The CDR3 spans 15 residues. Time point denoted: cycle 4 day 1 (C4D1), after less than seven weeks of nivolumab. Relapse was seen in all patients after autologous stem cell transplantation, and brentuximab vedotin exposure was variable. Generated by immunoSEQ multiplex PCR, the TCRdb table keeps only in-frame clones and is missing some. This table holds around 57,000 clones, about nine tenths found once. This chain uses TRBV5-1 with TRBJ2-5, with 8 positions matching TRBD2. The source was peripheral blood mononuclear cells (PBMCs), collected before the fourth cycle of nivolumab. The sequence was obtained from a human donor with classical Hodgkin lymphoma. In DNA form, the CDR3 reads TGCGCCAGCAGCTCCCCCGGGGGGGGGAGAGAGACCCAGTACTTC. It codes for CASSSPGGGRETQYF.